The 9 T cell receptor beta chains listed next were all sequenced from one sample in a study of cytomegalovirus exposure and HLA in healthy donors. Sequencing used immunoSEQ multiplex PCR; TCRdb keeps in-frame clones, though not all of them. The sample records about 130,000 clones, 80% to 90% being singletons. Sequenced sample: PBMCs. Receptor source: a woman aged 25 to 39 in good health and CMV-seropositive.

This chain connects TRBV6-1 to TRBJ2-7; possible D gene TRBD1, 5 bases. This CDR3 is 12 amino acids long. The ends were cut back, 7 bases at V and 3 bases at J, with 10 bases in the middle. Germline CDR1 and CDR2: MNHNS and SASEGT. The CDR3 sequence is CASTTGFYEQYF. Written as DNA, the CDR3 is TGTGCCAGCACCACAGGATTCTACGAGCAGTACTTC.

The chain recombines TRBV6-1 with TRBJ2-7; a weak D match, TRBD2 (6 bases). Trimming took off 0 bases at V and 2 bases at J, with 8 bases between the two ends. The CDR3 has 14 amino acids. CDR1 and CDR2 (germline): MNHNS, SASEGT. CDR3: CASSEAGGPYEQYF. CDR3 DNA sequence: TGTGCCAGCAGTGAAGCGGGGGGACCCTACGAGCAGTACTTC.

The chain carries TRBV7-2 and TRBJ1-5; TRBD1 aligns across 7 bases. The CDR3 spans 14 residues. Trimming took 5 bases from V and 4 from J; bases not matched to a gene: 5. Germline loops: CDR1 SGHTA, CDR2 FQGNSA. CDR3 DNA: TGTGCCAGCAGCGACAGGGTTGGGAATCAGCCCCAGCATTTT. Its protein product is CASSDRVGNQPQHF.

This chain links TRBV11-2 with TRBJ2-5; D unclear. Trimming stripped 3 bases from V and 2 bases from J, with 7 bases between. This CDR3 has 13 amino acids. Germline V gene data show CDR1 as SGHAT and CDR2 as FQNNGV. DNA for the CDR3: TGTGCCAGCAGCTTTGACTGGCAAGAGACCCAGTACTTC. Translating gives CASSFDWQETQYF.

This rearrangement joins TRBV27 to TRBJ1-1; weak D call: TRBD1 (5 bases). The V gene lost 5 bases and the J gene lost 6 bases, with 16 bases spanning the gap. From germline, CDR1 is MNHEY and CDR2 SMNVEV (reference sequence). The CDR3 extends over 14 amino acids. The CDR3 spells CASSEVGWGPEAFF. CDR3 DNA: TGTGCCAGCAGTGAGGTAGGGTGGGGCCCTGAAGCTTTCTTT.

The chain combines TRBV2 with TRBJ1-1, with 10 bases aligning to TRBD1. The ends lost 6 bases at V and 4 bases at J; junction bases unmatched: 8. CDR1 is SNHLY, CDR2 FYNNEI, per germline. The CDR3 extends over 15 amino acids. The CDR3 here is CASRLTGGAGTEAFF. DNA for the CDR3: TGTGCCAGCAGGCTGACAGGGGGCGCAGGCACTGAAGCTTTCTTT.

This clone was counted at least ten times. This sequence joins TRBV6-4 and TRBJ2-1; 10 positions match TRBD2. J was trimmed by 8 bases and V by 3 bases; bases with no gene match: 10. Germline-derived CDR1 and CDR2 are MRHNA and SNTAGT. The CDR3 covers 16 residues. The CDR3 is CASSEVVAGGKDEQFF. The CDR3 coding sequence is TGTGCCAGCAGTGAGGTTGTAGCGGGGGGTAAGGATGAGCAGTTCTTC.

Here the CDR3 DNA reads TGCGCCAGCAGCCAACGGACAGGGGGCACTGAAGCTTTCTTT. Translation gives CASSQRTGGTEAFF. This chain joins TRBV4-1 and TRBJ1-1; 10 positions agree with TRBD1. CDR1 MGHRA and CDR2 YSYEKL come from the germline V gene. After removal of 2 bases from V and 4 bases from J, the junction contained 1 base not matched to a gene. The CDR3 spans 14 residues.

The chain joins TRBV28 to TRBJ1-5; weak D call: TRBD1 (5 bases). The V gene lost 7 bases and the J gene lost 8 bases, with 21 bases spanning the gap. The CDR3 covers 15 residues. Germline loops: CDR1 MDHEN, CDR2 SYDVKM. This chain's CDR3 is CASMGGGPYSEPQHF. The CDR3 DNA follows: TGTGCCAGCATGGGGGGAGGGCCCTACTCGGAGCCCCAGCATTTT.